These 10 T cell receptor beta chains came from one sample sequenced in a study of cytomegalovirus exposure and HLA in healthy donors. The PCR ran on 60 Vbeta and 13 Jbeta primers. Generated by immunoSEQ multiplex PCR, the TCRdb table keeps only in-frame clones and is missing some. Found here are around 200,000 clones, roughly four fifths of them singletons; the top ten hold around 1.4%. What was sequenced was PBMCs. The receptor source for this set is a girl aged 5-17 years in good health and CMV-seronegative.

J is TRBJ2-2 and V is TRBV13; TRBD2 aligns across 16 bases. The CDR3 covers 18 residues. Looked up from germline, CDR1 is PRHDT and CDR2 is FYEKMQ (reference sequence). The junction had 6 bases not matched to a gene; V was cut back by 5 bases and J by 3 bases. CDR3 nucleotide sequence: TGTGCCAGCAGCACGGGACTAGCGGGGGGGCCAGACACCGGGGAGCTGTTTTTT. Translating gives CASSTGLAGGPDTGELFF.

The chain recombines TRBV7-9 with TRBJ2-5, with a tentative D call TRBD2 (6 bases). The ends were cut back, 4 bases at V and 7 bases at J, with 31 bases in the middle. Germline CDR1 SEHNR, CDR2 FQNEAQ (reference sequence). The CDR3 totals 19 residues. DNA for the CDR3: TGTGCCAGCAGCTCTCGAGTCGAGGGGCGGGGACCTACCTGGGGGACCCAGTACTTC. Protein product: CASSSRVEGRGPTWGTQYF.

This clone was recorded a few times. The chain couples TRBV2 to TRBJ2-1, with D tentatively TRBD1 (6 bases). Per the germline V gene, CDR1 is SNHLY and CDR2 is FYNNEI. V was pared by 9 bases and J by 9 bases, with 15 bases between. The CDR3 is made up of 12 amino acids. The CDR3 is CASTTQGFEQFF. CDR3 nucleotide sequence: TGTGCCAGTACTACCCAGGGGTTTGAGCAGTTCTTC.

Notes on this clone: The germline gene is not matched at one end of the junction; a read error may be the cause. The chain has TRBV28 and TRBJ1-1, with D possibly matching TRBD1 (5 bases). Germline V CDR1 and CDR2: MDHEN, SYDVKM. The CDR3 sequence is 14 residues long. CDR3 coding DNA: TGTGCCAGCAGTTTACAGGGAATCGGTACTGGAGCTTTCTTT. Protein: CASSLQGIGTGAFF.

The chain has TRBV5-6 and TRBJ1-3; 8 bases fit TRBD1. This CDR3 contains 15 residues. After removal of 1 base from V and 4 bases from J, the junction contained 4 bases not matched to a gene. Looked up from germline, CDR1 is SGHDT and CDR2 is YYEEEE. The CDR3 spells CASSLQGALGNTIYF. CDR3 nucleotides: TGTGCCAGCAGCTTGCAGGGGGCGCTGGGAAACACCATATATTTT.

This sequence joins TRBV6-5 and TRBJ2-3; 7 nucleotides match TRBD2. The CDR3 has 16 residues. Germline trimming cut 2 bases from V and 4 bases from J; bases unmatched to any gene: 9. CDR1 MNHEY and CDR2 SVGAGI come from the germline V gene. This CDR3 is CASSYRLRESPDTQYF. In DNA, the CDR3 is TGTGCCAGCAGTTACCGGTTGCGGGAGTCCCCAGATACGCAGTATTTT.

The V call is TRBV30, the J call TRBJ2-7; 9 bases are shared with TRBD1. CDR1 is GTSNPN and CDR2 is SVGIG in the germline V gene (reference sequence). This CDR3 has 14 residues. V shed 5 bases and J 5 bases; nucleotides not matched to a gene: 10. CDR3 in amino acids: CAWDPGQGRHEQYF. The CDR3 DNA reads TGTGCCTGGGATCCGGGACAGGGACGACACGAGCAGTACTTC.

This sequence joins TRBV14 and TRBJ1-1, with D hard to call. The CDR3 consists of 13 residues. Trimming removed 3 bases from V and 0 bases from J, with 5 bases in between. Germline V lookup: CDR1 SGHDN, CDR2 FVKESK. In nucleotides, the CDR3 is TGTGCCAGCAGCCATTCTCTGAACACTGAAGCTTTCTTT. Residues: CASSHSLNTEAFF.

This clone has more than one count but fewer than ten. This chain connects TRBV4-3 to TRBJ2-7, with D perhaps TRBD2 (6 bases). Germline assignment: CDR1 LGHNA and CDR2 YSLEER. V lost 1 base to trimming and J lost 0 bases, with 22 bases between them. This CDR3 region has 19 residues. CDR3: CASSQGEISSARHSYEQYF. DNA for the CDR3: TGCGCCAGCAGCCAAGGGGAAATTTCTAGCGCGCGCCACTCCTACGAGCAGTACTTC.

A single count supports this clone. This chain connects TRBV28 to TRBJ2-5, with D possibly being TRBD1 (5 bases). Germline lookup yields CDR1 MDHEN and CDR2 SYDVKM. The CDR3 has 14 residues. Trimming removed 5 bases at V and 5 bases at J, with 15 bases between. CDR3 loop: CASSNPAGFETQYF. The CDR3 bases are TGTGCCAGCAGTAACCCCGCAGGGTTTGAGACCCAGTACTTC.